One T cell receptor (beta chain) is described in this entry. Its antigen is not yet known. No quality values exist for individual bases; no much larger clone is one base distant. This record comes from a study of blood T cell repertoires in COVID-19 (dated by TCRdb to 2018 to 2021). About the study as a whole: Collaborator samples came from the United States, Italy and Spain and covered acute and convalescent phases of COVID-19. The prospective study material was composed of cDNA or gDNA derived from T cells, B-cell-depleted T cells, or PBMCs. The dataset comprised deeply sampled blood TCRbeta repertoires from subjects exposed to, actively infected with, or recovered from COVID-19. The repertoires were made available in a free public database intended to serve as a resource for research on the immune response to SARS-CoV-2. The samples were drawn from two sources: the first 160 participants of the ongoing ImmuneRACE study, and 1,254 subjects contributed by 6 global collaborators. A de-identified subject ID, COVID-19 status, age in years and sex were almost always included in the sample metadata. Where HLA class I and class II types were available, the types were taken from metadata supplied by the sample provider, not from assay-based typing. Study-wide conclusions, independent of this receptor: How much clinical and demographic metadata was included differed by source and by participant, and the metadata was provided uncurated.

Trimming accounts for 9 bases at V and 4 bases at J, while the number of junction bases matched to no gene is 9. There are 14 amino acids in the CDR3, from cysteine to phenylalanine inclusive. CDR3 DNA is the only sequence kept; it has 42 bases, read in frame from the first base. The germline V gene (reference sequence) sets CDR1 to LNHDA and CDR2 to SQIVND. TCRbeta CDR3 regions were amplified from genomic DNA using the immunoSEQ Assay, a bias-controlled multiplex PCR. On the authors' methods: Within the assay, amplification of reference gene primers was used to estimate how many nucleated cells each sample contained. To quantify the absolute abundance of each unique TCRbeta CDR3 rearrangement, sequence reads were collapsed and filtered. Productive Simpson clonality was computed per sample as the square root of Simpson's diversity index over productive rearrangements. The immuneACCESS repertoire file appears here via TCRdb, limited to in-frame rearrangements. These files lack a portion of the clones; in checked studies, under half of the deficit traces to unresolved V genes, and the cause of the others is not known. V and J calls and clone size are as listed in that table; D and trimming were resolved from the DNA. This sample is represented by about 140,000 clones; 88% of them were singletons. The ten largest clones add up to more than 1.5% of the sample.

Each collaborating institution followed its own protocols to collect whole blood in K2EDTA tubes. For TCRbeta analysis, collaborator samples were shipped as frozen whole blood, as isolated PBMCs, or as DNA extracted from either sample type. This TCR came from a woman in her sixties or seventies with acute or convalescent COVID-19. Sequences were obtained from peripheral blood. This chain is built from TRBV19 and TRBJ1-1; the central 9 bases match TRBD1. The CDR3 in this case is CASRVTGGFTEAFF. The sequence in DNA is TGTGCCAGCCGGGTGACAGGGGGGTTCACTGAAGCTTTCTTT.